This T cell receptor (beta chain) stems from a study of T cell repertoires in cytomegalovirus infection. In regard to this clonotype: The antigen remains undetermined.

TCRdb re-called the reads through MiXCR, storing one row per CDR3 protein. The sample consists of 80,000 or so distinct CDR3 sequences, 20% to 30% of them appearing once. Per the germline V gene, CDR1 is SEHNR and CDR2 is FQNEAQ (reference sequence). The length of the CDR3 is 17 residues. The V gene lost 5 bases and the J gene lost 1 base, with 20 bases spanning the gap. The input for sequencing was CD8+ T cells from cultured PBMCs, taken from culture after CMV antigen stimulation. The receptor's source is a human donor in good health (CMV status not recorded). Some clones in this sample may be carry-over from other donors' samples. This sequence joins TRBV7-9 and TRBJ2-5; TRBD1 might be the D (6 bases). The CDR3: CASSPWGLERIQETQYF. The CDR3 DNA reads as TGTGCCAGCAGCCCCTGGGGGCTTGAGCGGATCCAAGAGACCCAGTACTTC.